Described below is a single TCR beta chain sequence and its context. Its antigen remains undetermined. Nothing much larger sits one base from this clone, and base qualities are not available. The sample originates from a study of response to subunit inactivated influenza vaccine listed by TCRdb under 2018. Regarding the study in general: The study used deep quantitative T cell receptor repertoire profiling to track responses to a trivalent subunit inactivated influenza vaccine. Results the study describes overall, beyond this receptor: The authors suggested that each seasonal influenza vaccination may recruit only a limited number of new T cells.

The CDR3 runs 15 amino acids, cysteine and phenylalanine included. Just CDR3 DNA is preserved here, 45 bases in frame from base 1. Trimming takes 7 bases off V and 4 bases off J; junction bases not matched to a gene: 12. For CDR1 and CDR2, the germline V gene lists SQVTM and ANQGSEA. The method was RT-PCR. These reads were obtained on an Illumina HiSeq 2500. TCRdb reprocessing: public reads trimmed at Q25 with fastp, clones called with MiXCR, in-frame beta chains kept. All rows with the same CDR3 protein become a single entry with the most common DNA and genes. The sample table lists about half a million distinct CDR3 sequences, about 25% of them with a count of one. The ten largest clones represent about 1.9% of the sample.

The sample was CD4+ T cells sorted from PBMCs, taken approximately 5 days after vaccination. The rearrangement joined TRBV29-1 to TRBJ1-1; TRBD1 lines up with 10 middle nucleotides. The sequence derives from a man aged 45-65 years who received an inactivated influenza vaccine. Donor details come from another sample of the same person, matched by shared clones. The nucleotide sequence is TGCAGCGGAAAGACAGGGGGCTTAACGGGCACTGAAGCTTTCTTT. This sequence encodes CSGKTGGLTGTEAFF.